Below are 6 T cell receptor beta chains sequenced from a single sample in a study of CD8 T cells in ankylosing spondylitis. TCRdb analysed the 5' RACE reads with MiXCR anew, one entry per CDR3 protein. In the table there are roughly 220,000 distinct CDR3 sequences, 18% of which are singletons. For these receptors, no antigen is known. Study-wide points: Seemingly characteristic of ankylosing spondylitis blood was a TCR beta motif consisting of 7 or 8 highly homologous variants.

The sequencing sample was made of blood, either unsorted or a sorted T cell fraction (not recorded which). The source of these receptors is a male donor with ankylosing spondylitis.

The genes are TRBV3-1 and TRBJ2-1; 8 positions agree with TRBD1. The CDR3 is 16 residues long. From germline, CDR1 is LGHDT and CDR2 YNNKEL (reference sequence). Trimming removed 4 bases from V and 8 bases from J; junction bases left unmatched: 13. CDR3 nucleotide sequence: TGTGCCAGCAGCCCCATACGACAGGGGAGAAAAGATGAGCAGTTCTTC. Its protein is CASSPIRQGRKDEQFF.

The table lists this clonotype with a few counts. The chain combines TRBV4-2 with TRBJ2-1, with 8 bases lining up with TRBD2. Germline V lookup: CDR1 LGHNA, CDR2 YNFKEQ. Germline trimming cut 1 base from V and 9 bases from J; bases unmatched to any gene: 11. The CDR3 is made up of 16 amino acids. The CDR3 spells CASSQVTGGPRVEQFF. CDR3 nucleotides: TGTGCCAGCAGCCAAGTAACGGGAGGGCCTAGGGTTGAGCAGTTCTTC.

In its sample, this clonotype was seen a few times. The V gene is TRBV7-9, the J gene TRBJ2-1, with unresolved D. CDR3 length equals 15 residues. Trimming shortened V by 6 bases and J by 8 bases, and 20 bases separated the two germline ends. Germline-derived CDR1 and CDR2 are SEHNR and FQNEAQ (reference sequence). The CDR3 DNA follows: TGTGCCAGCAGGAATGGGCTTAGAAACTGGGATGAGCAGTTCTTC. Protein: CASRNGLRNWDEQFF. The full variable domain, rest sourced from reference TRBV7-9 and TRBJ2-1, is DTGVSQNPRHKITKRGQNVTFRCDPISEHNRLYWYRQTLGQGPEFLTYFQNEAQLEKSRLLSDRFSAERPKGSFSTLEIQRTEQGDSAMYLCASRNGLRNWDEQFFGPGTRLTVL.

The sample holds a few counts of this clonotype. The V and J genes are TRBV4-3 and TRBJ1-2; D gene unclear. Germline V gives CDR1 LGHNA, CDR2 YSLEER. The CDR3 is made up of 16 amino acids. V lost 0 bases, J lost 4 bases, and 15 bases lay in between. The CDR3: CASSQDYSGMGYGYTF. The CDR3 nucleotides read TGCGCCAGCAGCCAAGATTATTCCGGAATGGGCTATGGCTACACCTTC.

This clonotype appeared a single time. The junction does not match germline at one end; this may be a read error. The chain links TRBV20-1 to TRBJ2-1; 8 nucleotides align to TRBD1. Germline loops: CDR1 DFQATT, CDR2 SNEGSKA (reference sequence). This CDR3 is 14 amino acids long. DNA for the CDR3: TGCAGTGCAAGAGGGGGACAGGCGGGTAATGAGCAGTTCTTC. Protein product: CSARGGQAGNEQFF.

This clonotype was seen a few times. This chain links TRBV30 with TRBJ1-2; D gene unclear. CDR1 and CDR2 from the germline V gene are GTSNPN and SVGIG (reference sequence). This CDR3 contains 13 residues. The V end lost 3 bases, the J end lost 4 bases, and 12 bases lay between the germline ends. CDR3 DNA: TGTGCCTGGAGCCCGCCGGGTGGCTATGGCTACACCTTC. Protein product: CAWSPPGGYGYTF.